The entry below gives a single T cell receptor beta chain sequence along with its context. Its antigen is undetermined. These data come from a study of identical twins. General observations from the study: Zero-insertion analyses might be partly confounded by invariant T cells like MAIT and iNKT. Within monozygotic twins, out-of-frame TCR alpha sharing was underestimated by the models.

TCRdb ran MiXCR on the 5' RACE reads and lists one entry per CDR3 protein. The sample carries roughly 710,000 distinct CDR3 sequences, 6% to 6.5% recorded once. The V and J ends lost 5 bases and 2 bases respectively, with 13 bases between them. Germline V gives CDR1 GTSNPN, CDR2 SVGIG (reference sequence). CDR3 length: 13 residues. This TCR was recovered from a man younger than 30 in good health. Sequencing was performed on naive T cells sorted from blood. The chain links TRBV30 to TRBJ2-7; tentatively, D is TRBD1 (6 bases). The CDR3 is CAWGQTNTYEQYF. The CDR3 DNA is TGTGCCTGGGGACAGACGAATACCTACGAGCAGTACTTC.